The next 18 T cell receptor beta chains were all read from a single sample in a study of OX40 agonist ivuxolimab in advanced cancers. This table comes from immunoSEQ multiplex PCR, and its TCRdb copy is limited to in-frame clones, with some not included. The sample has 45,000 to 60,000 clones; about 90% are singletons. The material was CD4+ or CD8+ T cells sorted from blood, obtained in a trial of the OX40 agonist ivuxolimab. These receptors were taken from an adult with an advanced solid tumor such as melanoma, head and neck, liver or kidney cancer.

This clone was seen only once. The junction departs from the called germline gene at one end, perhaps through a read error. The CDR3 sequence is CASSLYLNTGGLFF. In nucleotides, the CDR3 is TGCGCCAGCAGCTTGTATCTGAACACCGGGGGGCTGTTTTTT. The rearrangement joins TRBV5-1 to TRBJ2-2; TRBD2 is a possible D gene (6 bases). The CDR3 is made up of 14 amino acids. Germline lookup yields CDR1 SGHRS and CDR2 YFSETQ.

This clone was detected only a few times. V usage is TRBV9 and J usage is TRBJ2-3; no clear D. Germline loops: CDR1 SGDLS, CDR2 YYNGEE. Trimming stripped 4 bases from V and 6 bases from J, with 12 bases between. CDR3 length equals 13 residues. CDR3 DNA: TGTGCCAGCAGCCCCTATGCTAGGGATACGCAGTATTTT. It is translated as CASSPYARDTQYF.

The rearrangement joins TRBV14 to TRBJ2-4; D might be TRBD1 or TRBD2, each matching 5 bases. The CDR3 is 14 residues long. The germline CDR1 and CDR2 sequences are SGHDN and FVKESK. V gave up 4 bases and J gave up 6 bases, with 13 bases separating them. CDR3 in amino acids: CASSPVTGGNIQYF. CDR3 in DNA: TGTGCCAGCAGCCCGGTCACAGGAGGAAACATTCAGTACTTC.

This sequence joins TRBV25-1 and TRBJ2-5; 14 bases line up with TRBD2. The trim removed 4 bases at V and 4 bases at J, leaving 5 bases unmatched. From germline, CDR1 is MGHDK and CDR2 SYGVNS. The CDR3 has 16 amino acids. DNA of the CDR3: TGTGCCAGCAGTGCGGGACTAGCGGGAGCAGGAGAGACCCAGTACTTC. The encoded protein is CASSAGLAGAGETQYF.

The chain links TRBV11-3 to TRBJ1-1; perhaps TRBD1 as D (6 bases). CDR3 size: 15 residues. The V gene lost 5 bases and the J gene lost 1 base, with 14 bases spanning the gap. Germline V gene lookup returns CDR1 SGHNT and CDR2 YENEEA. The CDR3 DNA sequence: TGTGCCAGCAGCCTGCGGCGGGGGCGGAACACTGAAGCTTTCTTT. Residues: CASSLRRGRNTEAFF.

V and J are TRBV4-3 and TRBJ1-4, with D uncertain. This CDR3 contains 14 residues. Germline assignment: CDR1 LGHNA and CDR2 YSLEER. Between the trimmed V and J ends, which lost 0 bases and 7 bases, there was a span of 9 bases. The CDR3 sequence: CASSQDGGFEKLFF. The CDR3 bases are TGCGCCAGCAGCCAAGATGGTGGCTTTGAAAAACTGTTTTTT.

Here the CDR3 DNA reads TGCGCCAGCAGTCAATCAAATAGGCTAGCGGGAGGGTACGAGCAGTACTTC. It yields the protein CASSQSNRLAGGYEQYF. This chain connects TRBV23-1 to TRBJ2-7, with 12 bases that match TRBD2. TRBV23-1 falls under the ORF class, with uncertain function. Trimming cost V 0 bases and J 4 bases; bases outside gene matches: 7. The CDR3 runs to 17 residues.

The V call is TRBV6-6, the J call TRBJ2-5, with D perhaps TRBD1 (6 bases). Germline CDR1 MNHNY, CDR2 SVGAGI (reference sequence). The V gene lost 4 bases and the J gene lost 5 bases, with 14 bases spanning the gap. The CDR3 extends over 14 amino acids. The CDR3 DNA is TGTGCCAGCAGTTCCCCCGGGACAAGGGAGACCCAGTACTTC. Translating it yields CASSSPGTRETQYF.

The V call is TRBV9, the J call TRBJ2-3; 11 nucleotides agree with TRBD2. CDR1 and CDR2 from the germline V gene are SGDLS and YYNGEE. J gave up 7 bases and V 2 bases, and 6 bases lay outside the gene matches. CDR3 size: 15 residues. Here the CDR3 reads CASSVEGLAENTQYF. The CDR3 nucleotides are TGTGCCAGCAGCGTTGAGGGACTAGCGGAAAATACGCAGTATTTT.

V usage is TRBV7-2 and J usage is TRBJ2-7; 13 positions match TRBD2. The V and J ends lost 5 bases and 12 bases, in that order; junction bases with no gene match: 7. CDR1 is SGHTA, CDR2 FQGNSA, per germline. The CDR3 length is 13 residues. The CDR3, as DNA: TGTGCCAGCAGCGTAGGGACTAGCGGGACCCCGTACTTC. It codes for CASSVGTSGTPYF.

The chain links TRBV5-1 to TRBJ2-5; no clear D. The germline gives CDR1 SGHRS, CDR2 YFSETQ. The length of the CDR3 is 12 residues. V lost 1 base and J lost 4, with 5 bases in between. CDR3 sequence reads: CASSLNGETQYF. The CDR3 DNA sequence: TGCGCCAGCAGCTTGAATGGAGAGACCCAGTACTTC. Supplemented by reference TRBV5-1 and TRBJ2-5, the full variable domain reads KAGVTQTPRYLIKTRGQQVTLSCSPISGHRSVSWYQQTPGQGLQFLFEYFSETQRNKGNFPGRFSGRQFSNSRSEMNVSTLELGDSALYLCASSLNGETQYFGPGTRLLVL.

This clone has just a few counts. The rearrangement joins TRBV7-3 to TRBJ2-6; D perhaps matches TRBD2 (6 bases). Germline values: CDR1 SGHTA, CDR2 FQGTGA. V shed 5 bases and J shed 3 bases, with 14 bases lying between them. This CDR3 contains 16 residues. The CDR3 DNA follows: TGTGCCAGCAGCCGCCTGGGGGGTATTGGGGCCAACGTCCTGACTTTC. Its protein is CASSRLGGIGANVLTF.

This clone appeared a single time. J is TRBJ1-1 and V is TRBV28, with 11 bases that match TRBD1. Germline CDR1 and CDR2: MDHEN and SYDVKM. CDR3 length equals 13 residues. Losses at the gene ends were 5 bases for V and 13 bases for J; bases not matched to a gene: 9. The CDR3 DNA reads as TGTGCCAGCAGTGCGGACAGGGGGCGTCAAGTTTTCTTT. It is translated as CASSADRGRQVFF.

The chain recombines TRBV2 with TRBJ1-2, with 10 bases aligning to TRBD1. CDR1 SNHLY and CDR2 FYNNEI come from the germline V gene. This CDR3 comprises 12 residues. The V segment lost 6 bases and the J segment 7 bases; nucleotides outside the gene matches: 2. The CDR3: CASRDRGGGYTF. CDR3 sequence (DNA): TGTGCCAGCAGGGACAGGGGGGGTGGCTACACCTTC.

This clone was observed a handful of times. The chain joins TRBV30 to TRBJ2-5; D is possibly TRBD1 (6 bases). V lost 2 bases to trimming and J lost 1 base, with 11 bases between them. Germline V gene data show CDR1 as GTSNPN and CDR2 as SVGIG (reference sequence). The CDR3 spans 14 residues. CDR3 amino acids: CAWSRQVTQETQYF. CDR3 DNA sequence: TGTGCCTGGAGTCGACAGGTTACCCAAGAGACCCAGTACTTC.

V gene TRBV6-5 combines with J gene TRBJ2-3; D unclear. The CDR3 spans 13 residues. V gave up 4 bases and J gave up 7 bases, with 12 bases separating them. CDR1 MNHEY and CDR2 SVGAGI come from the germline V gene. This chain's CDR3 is CASSSSTFYTQYF. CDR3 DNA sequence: TGTGCCAGCAGTTCCTCCACTTTCTATACGCAGTATTTT.

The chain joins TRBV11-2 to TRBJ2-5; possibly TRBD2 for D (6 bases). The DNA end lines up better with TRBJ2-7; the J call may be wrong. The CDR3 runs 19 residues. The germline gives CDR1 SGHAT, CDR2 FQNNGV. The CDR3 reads CASSSRLMGGALQPYEQYF. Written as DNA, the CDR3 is TGTGCCAGCAGCTCCCGGCTCATGGGGGGAGCCCTCCAACCCTACGAGCAGTACTTC.

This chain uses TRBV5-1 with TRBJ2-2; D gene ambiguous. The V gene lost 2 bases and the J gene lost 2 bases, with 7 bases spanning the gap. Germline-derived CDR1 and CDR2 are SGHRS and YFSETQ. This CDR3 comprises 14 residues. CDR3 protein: CASSLSSNTGELFF. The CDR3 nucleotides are TGCGCCAGCAGCTTATCCTCAAACACCGGGGAGCTGTTTTTT.